The TCR beta chain under discussion was sequenced for a study of blood T cell repertoires in COVID-19. Study background: PBMCs, B-cell-depleted T cells, or T cells were the source of the cDNA or gDNA that made up the material.

Only in-frame clones appear in the TCRdb table, and some are missing; sequencing was by immunoSEQ multiplex PCR. The sample includes roughly 500,000 clones, nearly 90% of them seen just once. Those enrolled in Seattle joined during active infection and were followed longitudinally afterward. This CDR3 contains 16 residues. CDR1 and CDR2 (germline): SGHNT, YENEEA. Trimming stripped 1 base from V and 3 bases from J, with 12 bases between. V is TRBV11-3 and J is TRBJ2-2; D is perhaps TRBD2 (7 bases). This sequence originates from a man younger than 30 with COVID-19, enrolled during active disease. Sequenced: peripheral blood. The CDR3 is CASSLVAGADTGELFF. The CDR3 DNA follows: TGTGCCAGCAGCTTAGTTGCGGGGGCGGACACCGGGGAGCTGTTTTTT.